This TCR beta chain was documented in a study of Ad26.COV2.S vaccination and SARS-CoV-2 variants. About the study: Of the COV1001 trial arms, the Ad26.COV2.S arm included the donor.

Study-wide results and limits: Possibly, TCR breadth and depth analyses underestimated total T cell responses. Spike-specific TCR breadth ran higher among vaccine recipients than placebo recipients.

Sample treatment: some 20 received Ad26.COV2.S at low or high dose, single or two shots; about 5 received placebo; per-sample allocation not given. All samples were drawn on day 63, counting from the first vaccine or placebo injection. Generated by immunoSEQ multiplex PCR, the TCRdb table keeps only in-frame clones and is missing some. This table has some 640,000 clones, about 89% appearing once. As for this clone: The target antigen is unknown.

The source was peripheral blood, collected in a trial of Ad26.COV2.S vaccine versus placebo. This TCR was sampled from a person between 18 and 65 years old who received the Ad26.COV2.S COVID-19 vaccine or a placebo.

The CDR3 DNA follows: TGTGCCTGGAGTGACTACAGGGATCAGCCCCAGCATTTT. This gives the protein CAWSDYRDQPQHF. This chain uses TRBV30 with TRBJ1-5, with D possibly TRBD1 on 6 matching bases. Germline V gene sequence: CDR1 GTSNPN, CDR2 SVGIG (reference sequence). With 1 base removed from V and 5 bases from J, the gap between germline ends came to 9 bases. CDR3 length equals 13 residues.